The 21 T cell receptor beta chains below come from one sample, sequenced in a study of OX40 agonist ivuxolimab in advanced cancers. Using immunoSEQ multiplex PCR, the repertoire was profiled, and TCRdb retains in-frame clones only, with some absent. The data hold 13,000 to 15,000 clones, with roughly 79% observed a single time. This specimen was CD4+ or CD8+ T cells sorted from blood, taken in a trial of the OX40 agonist ivuxolimab. These receptors were taken from an adult with an advanced solid tumor such as melanoma, head and neck, liver or kidney cancer.

The J gene is TRBJ2-7, the V gene TRBV2; unclear D gene. The germline V and J ends were trimmed by 6 bases and 3 bases, with 9 bases remaining between them. The germline CDR1 and CDR2 sequences are SNHLY and FYNNEI. The CDR3 runs 12 residues. CDR3 coding DNA: TGTGCCAGCAGGGTCCGACTCTACGAGCAGTACTTC. This sequence encodes CASRVRLYEQYF.

This clone has more than one count but fewer than ten. V is TRBV10-3 and J is TRBJ2-1, with 11 positions matching TRBD2. V was pared by 3 bases and J by 6 bases, with 4 bases of the junction left unmatched. CDR1 ENHRY and CDR2 SYGVKD come from the germline V gene. This CDR3 comprises 15 residues. CDR3 residues: CAISETSGSFNEQFF. The CDR3 coding sequence is TGTGCCATCAGTGAAACTAGCGGGAGTTTCAATGAGCAGTTCTTC.

The V call is TRBV27, the J call TRBJ2-7, with 14 bases that match TRBD2. V gave up 5 bases and J gave up 0 bases; unmatched junction bases: 15. Germline loops: CDR1 MNHEY, CDR2 SMNVEV (reference sequence). This CDR3 spans 20 amino acids. DNA of the CDR3: TGTGCCAGCAGTAGCGGGGGGACTAGCGGGGGAGAGACATTCTCCTACGAGCAGTACTTC. Translated, it gives CASSSGGTSGGETFSYEQYF.

The V and J genes are TRBV27 and TRBJ1-2; D uncertain. This CDR3 spans 13 amino acids. CDR1 is MNHEY, CDR2 SMNVEV, per germline (reference sequence). V was pared by 6 bases and J by 4 bases, with 12 bases between. CDR3 protein: CASREGKGYGYTF. CDR3 sequence (DNA): TGTGCCAGCAGGGAGGGCAAGGGCTATGGCTACACCTTC.

This clone was picked up a small number of times. The V gene is TRBV14, the J gene TRBJ2-3, with D possibly called TRBD1 or TRBD2 (5 bases each). This CDR3 has 14 residues. V was pared by 2 bases and J by 4 bases, with 10 bases between. Germline-derived CDR1 and CDR2 are SGHDN and FVKESK. The CDR3 here is CASSQTGGADTQYF. The CDR3 nucleotides are TGTGCCAGCAGCCAAACTGGGGGTGCAGATACGCAGTATTTT. The full variable domain, rest sourced from reference TRBV14 and TRBJ2-3, is EAGVTQFPSHSVIEKGQTVTLRCDPISGHDNLYWYRRVMGKEIKFLLHFVKESKQDESGMPNNRFLAERTGGTYSTLKVQPAELEDSGVYFCASSQTGGADTQYFGPGTRLTVL.

This clone was seen a single time. The chain is built from TRBV30 and TRBJ1-1, with TRBD1 identical over 7 bases. V lost 5 bases to trimming and J lost 1 base; unmatched junction nucleotides: 4. The CDR3 has 13 amino acids. The germline CDR1 and CDR2 sequences are GTSNPN and SVGIG (reference sequence). This CDR3 is CAWLGQENTEAFF. The CDR3 coding sequence is TGTGCCTGGTTAGGACAGGAGAACACTGAAGCTTTCTTT.

The V call is TRBV5-1, the J call TRBJ2-3; D gene ambiguous. Germline CDR1 reads SGHRS; CDR2 reads YFSETQ. CDR3 length: 12 amino acids. Trimming shortened V by 0 bases and J by 4 bases, and 3 bases separated the two germline ends. The CDR3 DNA is TGCGCCAGCAGCTTGGGGTCAGATACGCAGTATTTT. This codes for CASSLGSDTQYF.

The chain has TRBV5-6 and TRBJ2-5; the D is unclear. With 0 bases removed from V and 11 bases from J, the gap between germline ends came to 11 bases. Germline CDR1 SGHDT, CDR2 YYEEEE. This CDR3 comprises 12 residues. This CDR3 is CASSLAAREQYF. In nucleotides, the CDR3 is TGTGCCAGCAGCTTGGCCGCGAGAGAGCAGTACTTC.

The chain recombines TRBV18 with TRBJ2-7; D is uncertain. V was cut by 2 bases and J by 1 base, with 3 bases left in between. CDR1 and CDR2 from the germline V gene are KGHSH and LQKENI. The CDR3 covers 12 residues. The CDR3 reads CASSPNSYEQYF. Written as DNA, the CDR3 is TGTGCCAGCTCACCAAATTCCTACGAGCAGTACTTC.

This rearrangement joins TRBV13 to TRBJ2-7; TRBD2 matches at 10 bases. Germline loops: CDR1 PRHDT, CDR2 FYEKMQ (reference sequence). V lost 4 bases and J lost 3; bases outside the gene matches: 9. There are 16 residues in the CDR3. The CDR3 loop is CASSSRTSGGIYEQYF. The CDR3, as DNA: TGTGCCAGCAGCTCAAGGACTAGCGGAGGGATCTACGAGCAGTACTTC. Supplemented by reference TRBV13 and TRBJ2-7, the full variable domain reads AAGVIQSPRHLIKEKRETATLKCYPIPRHDTVYWYQQGPGQDPQFLISFYEKMQSDKGSIPDRFSAQQFSDYHSELNMSSLELGDSALYFCASSSRTSGGIYEQYFGPGTRLTVT.

V is TRBV7-2 and J is TRBJ1-1; possible D gene TRBD1, 6 bases. V was pared by 4 bases and J by 5 bases, with 11 bases between. Germline-derived CDR1 and CDR2 are SGHTA and FQGNSA. This CDR3 has 13 amino acids. The CDR3 nucleotides read TGTGCCAGCAGCTCCGGGGGCGGGACTGAAGCTTTCTTT. Its translation: CASSSGGGTEAFF.

This clone was found a few times. J is TRBJ2-7 and V is TRBV5-5; weak D call: TRBD2 (6 bases). V was clipped by 1 base and J by 5 bases, with 10 bases between them. The CDR3 runs 13 residues. Germline-derived CDR1 and CDR2 are SGHKS and YYEKEE (reference sequence). CDR3 DNA: TGTGCCAGCAGCTTGAGGGGCGGGGACGAGCAGTACTTC. Its protein product is CASSLRGGDEQYF.

The gene calls are TRBV6-1 and TRBJ2-7; the match to TRBD2 covers 7 bases. Germline lookup yields CDR1 MNHNS and CDR2 SASEGT. The CDR3 totals 14 residues. Trimming cost V 7 bases and J 1 base; bases outside gene matches: 7. The CDR3 DNA sequence: TGTGCCAGCACGCAGACTAGCAGTTCCTACGAGCAGTACTTC. It codes for CASTQTSSSYEQYF.

V and J are TRBV9 and TRBJ1-6; D possibly corresponds to TRBD1 (5 bases). Germline V gene lookup returns CDR1 SGDLS and CDR2 YYNGEE. The CDR3 has 15 residues. V shed 0 bases and J shed 9 bases, with 13 bases lying between them. The CDR3 sequence is CASSVDGGKGSPLHF. In nucleotides, the CDR3 is TGTGCCAGCAGCGTAGATGGGGGGAAGGGTTCACCCCTCCACTTT.

This clone was observed a single time. This chain links TRBV4-2 with TRBJ1-3, with D unclear. The germline gives CDR1 LGHNA, CDR2 YNFKEQ. Trimming shortened V by 11 bases and J by 4 bases, and 9 bases separated the two germline ends. CDR3 size: 11 residues. The CDR3 sequence: CAAFSGNTIYF. In DNA form, the CDR3 reads TGTGCCGCCTTTTCGGGAAACACCATATATTTT.

This chain uses TRBV5-6 with TRBJ1-5; D is ambiguous. The CDR3 runs 15 residues. CDR1 and CDR2 (germline): SGHDT, YYEEEE. V lost 3 bases, J lost 5 bases, and 15 bases lay in between. This chain's CDR3 is CASSSARTGHQPQHF. CDR3 DNA sequence: TGTGCCAGCAGCTCAGCCCGAACGGGCCATCAGCCCCAGCATTTT. Complete variable domain (other parts from reference TRBV5-6 and TRBJ1-5): DAGVTQSPTHLIKTRGQQVTLRCSPKSGHDTVSWYQQALGQGPQFIFQYYEEEERQRGNFPDRFSGHQFPNYSSELNVNALLLGDSALYLCASSSARTGHQPQHFGDGTRLSIL.

The V call is TRBV28, the J call TRBJ2-1; D not certain. CDR1 is MDHEN and CDR2 is SYDVKM in the germline V gene. The CDR3 is 14 amino acids. V was cut by 6 bases and J by 7 bases, with 16 bases left in between. The CDR3 coding sequence is TGTGCCAGCAGCGTTATCGGCGGAACGAATGAGCAGTTCTTC. Translated: CASSVIGGTNEQFF.

The chain links TRBV27 to TRBJ2-3; D possibly corresponds to TRBD2 (6 bases). V gave up 3 bases and J gave up 6 bases, with 10 bases separating them. CDR1 is MNHEY, CDR2 SMNVEV, per germline (reference sequence). CDR3 length: 13 amino acids. CDR3 amino acids: CASSFGAGDTQYF. CDR3 DNA: TGTGCCAGCAGTTTTGGTGCGGGGGATACGCAGTATTTT.

This chain connects TRBV2 to TRBJ1-1, with a possible D match to TRBD1 (6 bases). Germline lookup yields CDR1 SNHLY and CDR2 FYNNEI. The length of the CDR3 is 15 residues. Trimming left V 2 bases short and J 6 bases short, with 16 bases between. The CDR3: CASSERQEGRPEAFF. CDR3 sequence (DNA): TGTGCCAGCAGTGAAAGACAGGAGGGCAGACCTGAAGCTTTCTTT.

V and J are TRBV13 and TRBJ2-1; TRBD1 aligns across 8 bases. The germline V gene has CDR1 PRHDT and CDR2 FYEKMQ (reference sequence). The CDR3 consists of 14 residues. Unmatched junction bases numbered 4, after V lost 0 bases and J lost 9 bases. CDR3 sequence reads: CASSLGRGLGEQFF. In nucleotides, the CDR3 is TGTGCCAGCAGCTTAGGCAGGGGGCTCGGTGAGCAGTTCTTC.

This rearrangement joins TRBV27 to TRBJ2-1, with D perhaps TRBD1 (5 bases). Germline V gene lookup returns CDR1 MNHEY and CDR2 SMNVEV (reference sequence). V dropped 4 bases and J dropped 0 bases, with 16 bases sitting between them. This CDR3 has 17 amino acids. The CDR3 bases are TGTGCCAGCAGTTCTCTCAGTGGGGCGAGCTCCTACAATGAGCAGTTCTTC. Translated: CASSSLSGASSYNEQFF.